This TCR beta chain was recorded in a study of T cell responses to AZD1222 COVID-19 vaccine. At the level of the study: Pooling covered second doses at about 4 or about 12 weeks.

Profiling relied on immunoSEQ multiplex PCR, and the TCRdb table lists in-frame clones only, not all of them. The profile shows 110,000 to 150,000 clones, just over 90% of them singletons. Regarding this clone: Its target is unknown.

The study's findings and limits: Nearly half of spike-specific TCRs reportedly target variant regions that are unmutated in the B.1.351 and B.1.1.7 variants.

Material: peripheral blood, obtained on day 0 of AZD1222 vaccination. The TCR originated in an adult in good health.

The CDR3 coding sequence is TGTGCCAGTAGTGGGAGTTCTACCTACGAGCAGTACTTC. It translates to CASSGSSTYEQYF. V usage is TRBV19 and J usage is TRBJ2-7, with D perhaps matching TRBD2 (5 bases). V lost 5 bases and J 2 bases, leaving 10 bases between the germline ends. Looked up from germline, CDR1 is LNHDA and CDR2 is SQIVND (reference sequence). The CDR3 covers 13 residues. Looking up the rest from reference TRBV19 and TRBJ2-7 gives the full variable domain: DGGITQSPKYLFRKEGQNVTLSCEQNLNHDAMYWYRQDPGQGLRLIYYSQIVNDFQKGDIAEGYSVSREKKESFPLTVTSAQKNPTAFYLCASSGSSTYEQYFGPGTRLTVT.